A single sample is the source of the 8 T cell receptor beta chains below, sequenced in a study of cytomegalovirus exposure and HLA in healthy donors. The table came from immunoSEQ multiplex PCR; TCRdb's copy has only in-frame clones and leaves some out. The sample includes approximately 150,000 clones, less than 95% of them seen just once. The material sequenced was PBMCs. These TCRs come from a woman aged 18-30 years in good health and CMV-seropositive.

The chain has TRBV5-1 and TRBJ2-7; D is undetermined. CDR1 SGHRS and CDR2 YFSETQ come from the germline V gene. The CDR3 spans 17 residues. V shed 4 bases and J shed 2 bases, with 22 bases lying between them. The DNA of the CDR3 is TGCGCCAGCAGCCCAGAGCTTGTCACAAACTACCCCTACGAGCAGTACTTC. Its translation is CASSPELVTNYPYEQYF. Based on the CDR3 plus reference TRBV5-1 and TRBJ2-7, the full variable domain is KAGVTQTPRYLIKTRGQQVTLSCSPISGHRSVSWYQQTPGQGLQFLFEYFSETQRNKGNFPGRFSGRQFSNSRSEMNVSTLELGDSALYLCASSPELVTNYPYEQYFGPGTRLTVT.

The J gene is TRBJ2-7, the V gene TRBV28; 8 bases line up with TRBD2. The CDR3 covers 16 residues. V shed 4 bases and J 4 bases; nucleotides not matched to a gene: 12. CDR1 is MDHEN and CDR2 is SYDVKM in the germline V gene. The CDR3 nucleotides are TGTGCCAGCAGTTGGTACTCCAAGCGGGAGTCTTACGAGCAGTACTTC. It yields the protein CASSWYSKRESYEQYF.

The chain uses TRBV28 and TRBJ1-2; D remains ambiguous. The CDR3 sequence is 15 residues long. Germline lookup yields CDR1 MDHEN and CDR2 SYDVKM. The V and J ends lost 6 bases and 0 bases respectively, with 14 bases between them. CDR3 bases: TGTGCCAGCAGGACCTACGACGGGGCTAACTATGGCTACACCTTC. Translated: CASRTYDGANYGYTF.

The CDR3 loop reads CASSVGLDGADTQYF. The DNA for the CDR3 is TGTGCCAGCAGCGTAGGACTAGACGGCGCAGATACGCAGTATTTT. This chain links TRBV9 with TRBJ2-3; possible D gene TRBD2, 6 bases. CDR1 and CDR2 (germline): SGDLS, YYNGEE. V shed 0 bases and J shed 4 bases, with 12 bases lying between them. The CDR3 sequence is 15 residues long.

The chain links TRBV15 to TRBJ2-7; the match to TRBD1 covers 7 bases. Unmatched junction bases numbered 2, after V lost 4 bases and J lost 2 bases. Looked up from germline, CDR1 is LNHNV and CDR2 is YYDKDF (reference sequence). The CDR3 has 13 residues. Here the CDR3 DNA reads TGTGCCACCAGCACTGGACAGGCCTACGAGCAGTACTTC. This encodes CATSTGQAYEQYF.

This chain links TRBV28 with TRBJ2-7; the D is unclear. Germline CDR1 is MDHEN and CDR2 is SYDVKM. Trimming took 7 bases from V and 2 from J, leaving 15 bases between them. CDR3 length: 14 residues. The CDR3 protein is CASTVEREAYEQYF. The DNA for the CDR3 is TGTGCCAGCACGGTAGAGCGCGAGGCCTACGAGCAGTACTTC.

DNA for the CDR3: TGTGCAACCCGATCCGGCTGGGCTAATCAGCCCCAGCATTTT. Translated: CATRSGWANQPQHF. The chain has TRBV28 and TRBJ1-5; D remains unclear. Per the germline V gene, CDR1 is MDHEN and CDR2 is SYDVKM. This CDR3 region has 14 residues.

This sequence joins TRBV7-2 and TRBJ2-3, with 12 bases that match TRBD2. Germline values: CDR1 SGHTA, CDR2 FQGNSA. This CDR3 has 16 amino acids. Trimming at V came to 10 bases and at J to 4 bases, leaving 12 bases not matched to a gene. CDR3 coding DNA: TGTGCCACTCGGACTAGCGGGATGTCGGGCGCAGATACGCAGTATTTT. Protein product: CATRTSGMSGADTQYF.